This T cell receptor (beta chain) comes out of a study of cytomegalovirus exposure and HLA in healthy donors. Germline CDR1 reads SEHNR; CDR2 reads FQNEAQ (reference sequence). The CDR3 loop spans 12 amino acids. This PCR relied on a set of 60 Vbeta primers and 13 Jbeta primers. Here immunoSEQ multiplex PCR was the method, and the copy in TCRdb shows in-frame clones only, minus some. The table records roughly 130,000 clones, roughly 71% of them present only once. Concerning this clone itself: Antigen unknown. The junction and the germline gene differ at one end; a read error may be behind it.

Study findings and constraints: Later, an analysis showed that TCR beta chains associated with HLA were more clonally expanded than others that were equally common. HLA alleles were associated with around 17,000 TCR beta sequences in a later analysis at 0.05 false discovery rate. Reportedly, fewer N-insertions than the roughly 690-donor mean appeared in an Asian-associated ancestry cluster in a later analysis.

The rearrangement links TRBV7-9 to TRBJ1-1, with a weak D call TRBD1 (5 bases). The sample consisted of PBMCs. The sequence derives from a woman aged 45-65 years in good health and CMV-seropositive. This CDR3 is CSSSFSGTEAFF. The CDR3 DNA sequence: TGTTCCAGCAGCTTTTCAGGGACTGAAGCTTTCTTT.